Detailed here is one T cell receptor beta chain. A much larger clone differs by one base, so this may be a read error. Germline lookup yields CDR1 MGHDK and CDR2 SYGVNS. The CDR3 is made up of 14 amino acids. The sample belongs to a study of CDR3 diversity in severe acne. In TCRdb, the PCR reads were re-called with MiXCR into one record per CDR3 protein. The top ten clones hold around 9.1% of a sample with some 90,000 distinct CDR3 sequences, over 45% of them seen once. Sequenced: blood. The rearrangement uses TRBV25-1 and TRBJ2-7; the D is unclear. The sequence was obtained from a male donor in good health, serving as a control. The CDR3 coding sequence is TGTGCCAGCAGTGAATCGATCCGTTCCTACAAGCAGTACTTC. It translates to CASSESIRSYKQYF.